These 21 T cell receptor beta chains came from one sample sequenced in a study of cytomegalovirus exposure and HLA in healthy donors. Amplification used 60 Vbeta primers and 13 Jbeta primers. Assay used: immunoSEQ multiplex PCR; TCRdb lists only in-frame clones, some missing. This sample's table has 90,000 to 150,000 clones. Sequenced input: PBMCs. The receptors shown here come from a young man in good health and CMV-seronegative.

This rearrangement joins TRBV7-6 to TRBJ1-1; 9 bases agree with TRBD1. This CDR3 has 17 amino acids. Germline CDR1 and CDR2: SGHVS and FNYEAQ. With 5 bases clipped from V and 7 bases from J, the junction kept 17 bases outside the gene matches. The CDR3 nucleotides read TGTGCCAGCAGCCCATGGACAGGGGACGATCCGCAGGGTGAAGCTTTCTTT. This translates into CASSPWTGDDPQGEAFF.

The CDR3 DNA sequence: TGTGCCAGCAGTTCACTAGCGGGCTCCTACGAGCAGTACTTC. Translating it yields CASSSLAGSYEQYF. The gene calls are TRBV27 and TRBJ2-7, with 9 bases lining up with TRBD2. V lost 4 bases, J lost 0 bases, and 1 base stayed unmatched. The CDR3 length is 14 residues. Germline V gene data show CDR1 as MNHEY and CDR2 as SMNVEV (reference sequence).

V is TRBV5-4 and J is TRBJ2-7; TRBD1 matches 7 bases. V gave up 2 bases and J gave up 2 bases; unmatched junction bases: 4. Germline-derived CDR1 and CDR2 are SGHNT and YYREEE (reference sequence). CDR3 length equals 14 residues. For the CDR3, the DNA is TGTGCCAGCAGCTTATCCGGGACAGCCTACGAGCAGTACTTC. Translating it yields CASSLSGTAYEQYF.

This chain's CDR3 is CASGQGMPEAFF. The CDR3 bases are TGTGCCAGCGGACAGGGGATGCCTGAAGCTTTCTTT. This sequence joins TRBV25-1 and TRBJ1-1; 9 bases fit TRBD1. V was clipped by 8 bases and J by 6 bases; unmatched bases: 4. Germline CDR1 is MGHDK and CDR2 is SYGVNS. The CDR3 runs to 12 residues.

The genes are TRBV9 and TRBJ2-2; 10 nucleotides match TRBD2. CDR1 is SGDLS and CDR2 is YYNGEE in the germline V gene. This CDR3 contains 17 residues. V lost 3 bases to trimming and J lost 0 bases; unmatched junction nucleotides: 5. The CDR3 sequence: CASSGNSGGPNTGELFF. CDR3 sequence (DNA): TGTGCCAGCAGCGGGAATAGCGGGGGGCCGAACACCGGGGAGCTGTTTTTT.

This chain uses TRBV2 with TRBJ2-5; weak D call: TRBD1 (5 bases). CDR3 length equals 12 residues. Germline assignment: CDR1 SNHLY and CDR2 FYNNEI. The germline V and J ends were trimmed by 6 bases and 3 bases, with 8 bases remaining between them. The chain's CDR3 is CASRLGEETQYF. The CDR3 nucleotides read TGTGCCAGCAGGCTAGGGGAAGAGACCCAGTACTTC.

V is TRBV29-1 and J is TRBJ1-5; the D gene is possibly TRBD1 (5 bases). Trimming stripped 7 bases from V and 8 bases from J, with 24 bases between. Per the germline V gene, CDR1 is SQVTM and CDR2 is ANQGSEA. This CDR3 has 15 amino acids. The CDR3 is CSASERANRGEPQHF. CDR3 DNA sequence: TGCAGCGCCTCAGAAAGGGCTAACCGGGGGGAGCCCCAGCATTTT.

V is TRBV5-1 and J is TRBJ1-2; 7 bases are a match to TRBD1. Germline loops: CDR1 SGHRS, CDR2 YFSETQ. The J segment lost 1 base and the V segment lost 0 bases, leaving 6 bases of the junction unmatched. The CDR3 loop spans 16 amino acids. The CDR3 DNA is TGCGCCAGCAGCTTGGATACAGGGGCCAATAACTATGGCTACACCTTC. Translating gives CASSLDTGANNYGYTF.

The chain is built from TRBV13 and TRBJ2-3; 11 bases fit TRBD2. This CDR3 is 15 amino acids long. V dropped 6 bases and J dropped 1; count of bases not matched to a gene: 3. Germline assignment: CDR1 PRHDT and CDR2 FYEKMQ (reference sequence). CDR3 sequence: CASRQGLAGTDTQYF. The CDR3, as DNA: TGTGCCAGCAGACAGGGACTAGCGGGCACAGATACGCAGTATTTT.

CDR3 protein: CASSQDHRGLSDTQYF. Here the CDR3 DNA reads TGCGCCAGCAGCCAAGATCACAGGGGCCTTAGTGATACGCAGTATTTT. This chain links TRBV4-1 with TRBJ2-3, with 7 bases lining up with TRBD1. This CDR3 has 16 residues. Germline-derived CDR1 and CDR2 are MGHRA and YSYEKL. With V trimmed by 0 bases and J by 6 bases, 9 bases remained unmatched.

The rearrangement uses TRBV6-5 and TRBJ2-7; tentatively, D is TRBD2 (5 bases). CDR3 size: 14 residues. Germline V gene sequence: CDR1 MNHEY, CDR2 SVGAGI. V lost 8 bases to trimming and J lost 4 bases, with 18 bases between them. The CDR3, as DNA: TGTGCCAGCTCGAGGGCAGGTTCCATTTACGAGCAGTACTTC. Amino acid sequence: CASSRAGSIYEQYF.

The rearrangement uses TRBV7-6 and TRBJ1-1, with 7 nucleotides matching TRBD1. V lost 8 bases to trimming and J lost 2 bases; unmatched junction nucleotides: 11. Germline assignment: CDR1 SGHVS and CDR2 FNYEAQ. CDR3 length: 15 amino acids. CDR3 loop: CASGPQGLGNTEAFF. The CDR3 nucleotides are TGTGCCAGCGGACCACAGGGGCTTGGAAACACTGAAGCTTTCTTT.

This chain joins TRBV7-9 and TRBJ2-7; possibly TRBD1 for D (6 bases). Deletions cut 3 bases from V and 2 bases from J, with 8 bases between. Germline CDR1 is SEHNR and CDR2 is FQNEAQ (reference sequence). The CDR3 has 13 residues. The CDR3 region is CASSLDRPYEQYF. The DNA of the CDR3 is TGTGCCAGCAGCTTGGACAGACCCTACGAGCAGTACTTC.

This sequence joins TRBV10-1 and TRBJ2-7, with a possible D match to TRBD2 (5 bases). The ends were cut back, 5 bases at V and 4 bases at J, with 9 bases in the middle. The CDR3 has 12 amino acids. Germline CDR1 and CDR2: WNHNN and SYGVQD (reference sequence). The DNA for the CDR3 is TGCGCCAGCAGTCCCTCGGGATACGAGCAGTACTTC. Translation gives CASSPSGYEQYF.

The chain's CDR3 is CASSSDGGNEQFF. For the CDR3, the DNA is TGTGCCAGCAGTTCAGATGGGGGGAATGAGCAGTTCTTC. This sequence joins TRBV6-4 and TRBJ2-1, with D possibly matching TRBD2 (6 bases). In germline, CDR1 is MRHNA, CDR2 SNTAGT. CDR3 length: 13 residues. The V gene lost 5 bases and the J gene lost 7 bases, with 12 bases spanning the gap.

The CDR3, as DNA: TGCGCCAGCAGCTTGGTAGCGGGAGTGAGCACCGGGGAGCTGTTTTTT. It yields the protein CASSLVAGVSTGELFF. The chain links TRBV5-1 to TRBJ2-2; 9 nucleotides line up with TRBD2. V lost 0 bases and J lost 4; bases outside the gene matches: 4. The CDR3 is 16 residues long. Germline V lookup: CDR1 SGHRS, CDR2 YFSETQ.

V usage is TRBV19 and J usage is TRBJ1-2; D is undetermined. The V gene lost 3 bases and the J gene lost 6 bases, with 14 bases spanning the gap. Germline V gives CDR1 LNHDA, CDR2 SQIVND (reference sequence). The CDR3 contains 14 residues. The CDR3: CASSIKEGPHGYTF. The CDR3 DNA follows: TGTGCCAGTAGTATTAAGGAGGGCCCGCATGGCTACACCTTC.

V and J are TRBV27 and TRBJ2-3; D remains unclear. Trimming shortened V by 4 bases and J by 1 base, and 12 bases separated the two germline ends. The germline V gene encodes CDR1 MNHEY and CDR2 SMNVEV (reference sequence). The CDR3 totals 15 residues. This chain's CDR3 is CASSSGYAGTDTQYF. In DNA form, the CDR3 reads TGTGCCAGCAGTTCTGGGTATGCGGGCACAGATACGCAGTATTTT.

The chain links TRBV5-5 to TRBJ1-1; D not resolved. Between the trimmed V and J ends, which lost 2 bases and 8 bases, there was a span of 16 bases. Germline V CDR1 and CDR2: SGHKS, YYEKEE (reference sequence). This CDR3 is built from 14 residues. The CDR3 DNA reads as TGTGCCAGCAGCTTCTCCCGAGGTGGCCTAGAAGCTTTCTTT. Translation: CASSFSRGGLEAFF.

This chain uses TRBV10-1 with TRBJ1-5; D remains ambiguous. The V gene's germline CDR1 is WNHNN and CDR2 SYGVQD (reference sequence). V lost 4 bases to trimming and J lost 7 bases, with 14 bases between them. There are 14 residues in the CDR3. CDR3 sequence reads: CASSVLERMQPQHF. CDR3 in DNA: TGCGCCAGCAGTGTGTTAGAGAGAATGCAGCCCCAGCATTTT.

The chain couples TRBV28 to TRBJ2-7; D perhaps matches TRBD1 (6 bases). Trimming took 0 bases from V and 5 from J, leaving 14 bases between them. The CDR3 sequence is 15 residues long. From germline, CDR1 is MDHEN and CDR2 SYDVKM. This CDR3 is CASSLWKQGPHEQYF. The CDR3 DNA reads TGTGCCAGCAGTTTATGGAAACAGGGTCCCCACGAGCAGTACTTC.